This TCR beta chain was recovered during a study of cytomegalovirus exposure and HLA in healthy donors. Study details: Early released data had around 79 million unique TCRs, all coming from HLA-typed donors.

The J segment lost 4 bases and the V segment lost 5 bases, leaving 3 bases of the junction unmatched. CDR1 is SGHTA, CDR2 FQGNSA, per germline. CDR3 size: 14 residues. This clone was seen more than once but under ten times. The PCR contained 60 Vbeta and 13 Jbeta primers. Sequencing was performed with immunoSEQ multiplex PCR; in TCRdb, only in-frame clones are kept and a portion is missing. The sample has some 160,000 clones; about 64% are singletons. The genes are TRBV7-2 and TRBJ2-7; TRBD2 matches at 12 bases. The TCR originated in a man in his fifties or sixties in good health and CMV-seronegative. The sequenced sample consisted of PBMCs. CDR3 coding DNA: TGTGCCAGCAGCATGGGACTAGCGGGTTACGAGCAGTACTTC. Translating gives CASSMGLAGYEQYF.